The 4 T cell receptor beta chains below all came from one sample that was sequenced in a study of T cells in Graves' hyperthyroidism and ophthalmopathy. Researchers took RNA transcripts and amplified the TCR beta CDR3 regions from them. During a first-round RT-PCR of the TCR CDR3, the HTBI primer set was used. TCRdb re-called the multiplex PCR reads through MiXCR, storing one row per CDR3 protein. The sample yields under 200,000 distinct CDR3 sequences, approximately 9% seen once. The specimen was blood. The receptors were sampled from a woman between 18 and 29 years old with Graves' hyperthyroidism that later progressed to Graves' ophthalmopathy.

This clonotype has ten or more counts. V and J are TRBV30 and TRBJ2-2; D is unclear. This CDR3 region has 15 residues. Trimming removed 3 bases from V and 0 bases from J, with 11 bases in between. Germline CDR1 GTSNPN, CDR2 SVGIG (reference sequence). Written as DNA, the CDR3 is TGTGCCTGGAGCCCGGAGTACGCGAACACCGGGGAGCTGTTTTTT. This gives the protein CAWSPEYANTGELFF.

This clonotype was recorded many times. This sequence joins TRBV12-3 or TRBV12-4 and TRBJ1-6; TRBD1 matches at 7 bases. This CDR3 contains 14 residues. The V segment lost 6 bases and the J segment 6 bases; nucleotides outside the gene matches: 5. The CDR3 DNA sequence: TGTGCCAGCAGGGAGGGGGCCGGTAATTCACCCCTCCACTTT. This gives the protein CASREGAGNSPLHF.

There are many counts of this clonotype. The CDR3 DNA sequence: TGTGCCAGTAGTATATGGGGGTCGGGACAGCCCCAGCATTTT. Protein: CASSIWGSGQPQHF. V and J are TRBV19 and TRBJ1-5; maybe TRBD1 (5 bases). Germline lookup yields CDR1 LNHDA and CDR2 SQIVND (reference sequence). The V end lost 2 bases, the J end lost 7 bases, and 12 bases lay between the germline ends. The CDR3 loop spans 14 amino acids.

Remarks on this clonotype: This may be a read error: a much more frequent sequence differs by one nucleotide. CDR3: CASSVTGGVEQFF. The CDR3 nucleotides are TGTGCCAGCAGTGTGACAGGGGGCGTTGAGCAGTTCTTC. V usage is TRBV28 and J usage is TRBJ2-1, with 10 positions matching TRBD1. With 5 bases clipped from V and 9 bases from J, the junction kept 4 bases outside the gene matches. CDR3 size: 13 residues. Germline CDR1 is MDHEN and CDR2 is SYDVKM.